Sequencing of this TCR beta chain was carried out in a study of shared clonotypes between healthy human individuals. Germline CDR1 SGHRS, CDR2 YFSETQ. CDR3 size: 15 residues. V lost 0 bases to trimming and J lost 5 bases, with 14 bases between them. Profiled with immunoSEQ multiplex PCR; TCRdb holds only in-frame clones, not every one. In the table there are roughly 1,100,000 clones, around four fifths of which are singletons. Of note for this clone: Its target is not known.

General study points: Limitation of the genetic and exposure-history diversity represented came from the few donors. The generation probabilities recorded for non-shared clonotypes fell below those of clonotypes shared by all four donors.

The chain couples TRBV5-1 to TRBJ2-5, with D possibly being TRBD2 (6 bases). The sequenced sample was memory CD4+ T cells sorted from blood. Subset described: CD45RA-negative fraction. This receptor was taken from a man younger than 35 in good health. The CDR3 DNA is TGCGCCAGCAGCTTGGGGAGGGGTTCTTGGGAGACCCAGTACTTC. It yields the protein CASSLGRGSWETQYF.